This T cell receptor beta chain was captured in a study of blood T cell repertoires in COVID-19. Study summary: Italy, Spain and the United States were the sources of the convalescent and acute COVID-19 samples. T cells, B-cell-depleted T cells, or PBMCs supplied cDNA or gDNA.

Original processing methods: Amplification of reference gene primers was used by the study to estimate nucleated cell counts. TCRdb's copy holds only in-frame clones and misses some; the assay was immunoSEQ multiplex PCR. V and J calls and clone size follow that table, whereas D and trimming were derived from the DNA. The profile covers roughly 97,000 clones, with less than 95% appearing a single time and 1.5% to 2% taken by the ten largest. Germline loops: CDR1 SGHAT, CDR2 FQNNGV. The CDR3 spans 18 residues. Unmatched junction bases numbered 14, after V lost 5 bases and J lost 1 base. This sequence was found in a man in his 60s with acute or convalescent COVID-19. J is TRBJ1-1 and V is TRBV11-2, with 9 bases lining up with TRBD1. The source material was peripheral blood. The CDR3, as DNA: TGTGCCAGCAGCCGAACCCTGGGACAGGGAAGTCGGAACACTGAAGCTTTCTTT. Amino acid sequence: CASSRTLGQGSRNTEAFF.